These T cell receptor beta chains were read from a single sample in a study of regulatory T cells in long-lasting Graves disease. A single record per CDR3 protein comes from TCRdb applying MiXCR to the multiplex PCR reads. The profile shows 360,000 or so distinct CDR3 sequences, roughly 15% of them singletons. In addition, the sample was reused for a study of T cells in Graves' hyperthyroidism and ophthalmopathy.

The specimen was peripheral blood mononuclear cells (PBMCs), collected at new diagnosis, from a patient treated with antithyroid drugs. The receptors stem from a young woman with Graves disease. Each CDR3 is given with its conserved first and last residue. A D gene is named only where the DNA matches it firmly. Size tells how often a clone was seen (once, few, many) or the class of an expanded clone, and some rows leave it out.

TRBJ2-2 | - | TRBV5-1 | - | CASSLVGSSTGELFF | TGCGCCAGCAGCTTGGTGGGGTCTAGCACCGGGGAGCTGTTTTTT
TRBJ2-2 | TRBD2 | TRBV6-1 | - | CASNRSPGLAARELFF | TGTGCCAGCAACAGATCCCCGGGACTAGCGGCAAGGGAGCTGTTTTTT
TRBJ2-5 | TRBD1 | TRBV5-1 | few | CASSGTGGAGETQYF | TGCGCCAGCAGCGGGACAGGGGGCGCGGGAGAGACCCAGTACTTC
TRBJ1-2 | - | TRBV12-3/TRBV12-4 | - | CASSFSAGPQRGVYGYTF | TGTGCCAGCAGTTTTTCAGCAGGGCCACAGAGGGGGGTGTATGGCTACACCTTC
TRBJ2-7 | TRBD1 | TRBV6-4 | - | CASTRQGVYEQYF | TGTGCCAGCACAAGACAGGGGGTCTACGAGCAGTACTTC
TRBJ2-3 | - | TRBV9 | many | CASSAQSGGPSDTQYF | TGTGCCAGCAGCGCTCAGTCCGGGGGTCCGTCAGATACGCAGTATTTT
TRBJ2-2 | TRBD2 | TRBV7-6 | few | CASSFPTSGKANTGELFF | TGTGCCAGCAGCTTCCCGACTAGCGGGAAAGCGAACACCGGGGAGCTGTTTTTT
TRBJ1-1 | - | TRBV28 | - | CASSLWGWGRGHTEAFF | TGTGCCAGCAGTTTATGGGGGTGGGGCAGGGGACACACTGAAGCTTTCTTT
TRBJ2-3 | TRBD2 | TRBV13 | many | CASSPGVAGPTDTQYF | TGTGCCAGCAGCCCCGGGGTAGCGGGGCCCACAGATACGCAGTATTTT
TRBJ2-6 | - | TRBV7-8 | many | CASSLVSGANVLTF | TGTGCCAGCAGCTTAGTTTCTGGGGCCAACGTCCTGACTTTC
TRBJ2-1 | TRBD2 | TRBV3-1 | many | CASSLKALAGYNEQFF | TGTGCCAGCAGCCTAAAGGCACTAGCGGGATACAATGAGCAGTTCTTC
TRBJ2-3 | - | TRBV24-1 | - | CATSEPSGLTDTQYF | TGTGCCACCAGTGAACCGAGCGGGCTCACAGATACGCAGTATTTT
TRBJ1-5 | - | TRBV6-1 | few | CASRGTRWPNQPQHF | TGTGCCAGCAGGGGGACCAGGTGGCCCAATCAGCCCCAGCATTTT
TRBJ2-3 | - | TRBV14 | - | CASSLSGVTDTQYF | TGTGCCAGCAGCCTTTCCGGGGTAACAGATACGCAGTATTTT